The 7 T cell receptor beta chains below all came from one sample that was sequenced in a study of neurological immune-mediated disorders. One entry per CDR3 protein results from TCRdb running MiXCR on the 5' RACE reads. The sample shows 80,000 or so distinct CDR3 sequences, 9.4% of them seen only once. Sample: PBMCs. These receptors were collected from a man aged 50-60 years in good health.

This clonotype has ten or more counts. The CDR3 coding sequence is TGTGCCAGCAGCAGCCGGGACAGGGCTAGCACAGATACGCAGTATTTT. Encoded protein: CASSSRDRASTDTQYF. The V call is TRBV7-2, the J call TRBJ2-3; 9 nucleotides line up with TRBD1. Germline V CDR1 and CDR2: SGHTA, FQGNSA. The CDR3 is 16 amino acids. V lost 5 bases and J lost 0; bases outside the gene matches: 6.

In its sample, this clonotype was seen many times. The rearrangement links TRBV20-1 to TRBJ1-2; D remains unclear. The CDR3 is made up of 8 amino acids. Per the germline V gene, CDR1 is DFQATT and CDR2 is SNEGSKA (reference sequence). Trimming took 6 bases from V and 8 from J, leaving 4 bases between them. The chain's CDR3 is CSARGYTF. CDR3 DNA: TGCAGTGCCCGGGGCTACACCTTC.

About this clonotype: One junction end disagrees with the germline gene, perhaps due to a read error. The chain has TRBV7-8 and TRBJ2-5, with D perhaps TRBD1 or TRBD2 (6 bases each). The length of the CDR3 is 16 residues. Germline assignment: CDR1 SGHVS and CDR2 FQNEAQ. The CDR3 DNA sequence: TGTGCCAGCAGCTTCGTACTAGTGGGGGGACAAGAGACCCAGCACTTC. Its translation is CASSFVLVGGQETQHF.

This clonotype has at least ten counts. The chain uses TRBV20-1 and TRBJ2-5; possible D gene TRBD2, 6 bases. The germline V and J ends were trimmed by 0 bases and 5 bases, with 25 bases remaining between them. This CDR3 has 18 residues. Germline V gene data show CDR1 as DFQATT and CDR2 as SNEGSKA (reference sequence). The CDR3 DNA is TGCAGTGCTAGAGATACAACTCTGACTAGTACGGGTGGGGAGACCCAGTACTTC. Amino acids: CSARDTTLTSTGGETQYF.

This clonotype was counted ten times or more. V gene TRBV28 combines with J gene TRBJ2-7; D not resolved. CDR1 is MDHEN and CDR2 is SYDVKM in the germline V gene. CDR3 length: 14 residues. Trimming left V 5 bases short and J 2 bases short, with 13 bases between. The CDR3 reads CASSLPGPAYEQYF. Written as DNA, the CDR3 is TGTGCCAGCAGTCTTCCGGGCCCAGCCTACGAGCAGTACTTC.

This clonotype was recorded at least ten times. The chain links TRBV7-2 to TRBJ1-2; D ambiguous. V lost 1 base and J 6 bases, leaving 9 bases between the germline ends. The CDR3 totals 13 residues. CDR1 SGHTA and CDR2 FQGNSA come from the germline V gene. The CDR3, as DNA: TGTGCCAGCAGCTTAGAGCGGAGGGATGGCTACACCTTC. Protein sequence: CASSLERRDGYTF.

There are many counts of this clonotype. The chain links TRBV7-9 to TRBJ2-3; TRBD1 or TRBD2 may be the D gene (5 bases each). The V end lost 4 bases, the J end lost 8 bases, and 19 bases lay between the germline ends. Germline V CDR1 and CDR2: SEHNR, FQNEAQ (reference sequence). The CDR3 runs 15 residues. The CDR3 DNA is TGTGCCAGCAGCTACCCACGGGGCGTGGTGGGTACGCAGTATTTT. Its protein product is CASSYPRGVVGTQYF.